A single sample gave rise to the 14 T cell receptor beta chains below, sequenced in a study of human T cells and chemical hapten exposure. Described time point: patch test 1, 2 weeks after DPC sensitization. Documented treatment: therapeutic diphenylcyclopropenone sensitization with weekly scalp DPC. A single record per CDR3 protein comes from TCRdb applying MiXCR to the RACE reads. The repertoire holds about 360,000 distinct CDR3 sequences, with approximately 6.3% as singletons. Sample: whole blood, taken in connection with sensitization to the hapten diphenylcyclopropenone (DPC). These receptors were collected from a woman under 30 with alopecia areata. Some clones in this sample may be carry-over from other donors' samples.

This rearrangement joins TRBV6-6 to TRBJ1-3; the D gene is possibly TRBD1 (5 bases). The V gene lost 5 bases and the J gene lost 0 bases, with 11 bases spanning the gap. This CDR3 has 15 residues. Germline CDR1 reads MNHNY; CDR2 reads SVGAGI (reference sequence). CDR3 region: CASSTRQSSGNTIYF. The DNA for the CDR3 is TGTGCCAGCAGTACCAGACAGTCCTCTGGAAACACCATATATTTT.

This clonotype was detected a few times. The V gene is TRBV29-1, the J gene TRBJ1-3; TRBD1 might be the D (5 bases). V lost 5 bases and J 3 bases, leaving 11 bases between the germline ends. CDR1 is SQVTM, CDR2 ANQGSEA, per germline. This CDR3 is 13 amino acids long. The CDR3 region has the DNA TGCAGCGTTACGAGGGACCTTGGAAACACCATATATTTT. It codes for CSVTRDLGNTIYF.

This chain links TRBV4-3 with TRBJ2-1, with D possibly TRBD2 on 6 matching bases. CDR1 is LGHNA, CDR2 YSLEER, per germline. V dropped 0 bases and J dropped 0 bases, with 9 bases sitting between them. The CDR3 is 16 residues long. The CDR3 nucleotides read TGCGCCAGCAGCCAAGAATGGCGGGACTCCTACAATGAGCAGTTCTTC. Its protein is CASSQEWRDSYNEQFF.

The J gene is TRBJ2-7, the V gene TRBV9; 8 nucleotides match TRBD1. Germline trimming cut 1 base from V and 4 bases from J; bases unmatched to any gene: 7. The CDR3 has 15 residues. Germline lookup yields CDR1 SGDLS and CDR2 YYNGEE. CDR3 in DNA: TGTGCCAGCAGCGTATTAGGACAGGGTTCTTACGAGCAGTACTTC. Translation: CASSVLGQGSYEQYF. The whole variable domain, remainder taken from reference TRBV9 and TRBJ2-7, is DSGVTQTPKHLITATGQRVTLRCSPRSGDLSVYWYQQSLDQGLQFLIQYYNGEERAKGNILERFSAQQFPDLHSELNLSSLELGDSALYFCASSVLGQGSYEQYFGPGTRLTVT.

This clonotype appeared many times. The chain is built from TRBV4-2 and TRBJ2-1, with 12 bases identical to TRBD1. The CDR3 covers 18 residues. V dropped 0 bases and J dropped 8; count of bases not matched to a gene: 11. Germline values: CDR1 LGHNA, CDR2 YNFKEQ. CDR3 coding DNA: TGTGCCAGCAGCCAAGATAGAGACGGGACAGGGGGCCGGGATGAGCAGTTCTTC. It yields the protein CASSQDRDGTGGRDEQFF.

There are many counts of this clonotype. The rearrangement uses TRBV6-5 and TRBJ2-7, with 7 nucleotides matching TRBD1. This CDR3 region has 14 residues. Trimming took 1 base from V and 4 from J; bases not matched to a gene: 4. Per germline, CDR1 MNHEY and CDR2 SVGAGI. CDR3 sequence reads: CASSYFGQDYEQYF. CDR3 nucleotide sequence: TGTGCCAGCAGTTACTTTGGACAGGATTACGAGCAGTACTTC.

This clonotype appeared a few times. J is TRBJ1-5 and V is TRBV7-2; 7 bases are a match to TRBD1. Germline CDR1 reads SGHTA; CDR2 reads FQGNSA. V dropped 0 bases and J dropped 11; count of bases not matched to a gene: 10. The CDR3 is 15 residues long. CDR3 sequence (DNA): TGTGCCAGCAGCTTAGCTGTGGGACAGCCCTTGGCCCAGCATTTT. It is translated as CASSLAVGQPLAQHF. Together with reference TRBV7-2 and TRBJ1-5, the CDR3 gives the full variable domain: GAGVSQSPSNKVTEKGKDVELRCDPISGHTALYWYRQSLGQGLEFLIYFQGNSAPDKSGLPSDRFSAERTGGSVSTLTIQRTQQEDSAVYLCASSLAVGQPLAQHFGDGTRLSIL.

The sample holds many counts of this clonotype. The chain carries TRBV29-1 and TRBJ2-3, with D perhaps matching TRBD1 (6 bases). Germline V gene sequence: CDR1 SQVTM, CDR2 ANQGSEA. The V end was cut by 6 bases, the J end by 0 bases, with 10 bases between. This CDR3 is built from 13 residues. CDR3 coding DNA: TGCAGCGTGGGGACATCTAGCACAGATACGCAGTATTTT. Amino acid sequence: CSVGTSSTDTQYF.

This clonotype was seen ten or more times. The rearrangement joins TRBV7-9 to TRBJ2-1; D ambiguous. CDR1 and CDR2 from the germline V gene are SEHNR and FQNEAQ (reference sequence). Deletions cut 7 bases from V and 7 bases from J, with 11 bases between. The length of the CDR3 is 12 residues. The CDR3 sequence is CASISYGNEQFF. CDR3 nucleotides: TGTGCCAGCATCTCGTACGGGAATGAGCAGTTCTTC. The complete variable domain, with remaining parts taken from reference TRBV7-9 and TRBJ2-1, reads DTGVSQNPRHKITKRGQNVTFRCDPISEHNRLYWYRQTLGQGPEFLTYFQNEAQLEKSRLLSDRFSAERPKGSFSTLEIQRTEQGDSAMYLCASISYGNEQFFGPGTRLTVL.

The chain combines TRBV25-1 with TRBJ1-1; possible D gene TRBD1, 5 bases. This CDR3 comprises 15 residues. With 1 base removed from V and 0 bases from J, the gap between germline ends came to 9 bases. Germline V lookup: CDR1 MGHDK, CDR2 SYGVNS. CDR3 DNA: TGTGCCAGCAGTGAATGGGGGAATATGAACACTGAAGCTTTCTTT. It is translated as CASSEWGNMNTEAFF.

This clonotype was seen more than once but under ten times. CDR3 DNA sequence: TGCGCCAGCAGCCAAGTGTCATTAAATGGCTACACCTTC. Its translation: CASSQVSLNGYTF. V and J are TRBV4-1 and TRBJ1-2; D is unclear. This CDR3 region has 13 residues. The germline V gene encodes CDR1 MGHRA and CDR2 YSYEKL. The ends were cut back, 1 base at V and 6 bases at J, with 9 bases in the middle.

This clonotype has just a few counts. The chain carries TRBV12-3 or TRBV12-4 and TRBJ2-7; D gene ambiguous. V was pared by 2 bases and J by 0 bases, with 8 bases between. This CDR3 spans 14 amino acids. In DNA, the CDR3 is TGTGCCAGCAGTTTATCGAGTAGCTCCTACGAGCAGTACTTC. This encodes CASSLSSSSYEQYF.

The chain has TRBV5-5 and TRBJ1-4, with D unresolved. Trimming took off 0 bases at V and 4 bases at J, with 7 bases between the two ends. This CDR3 comprises 14 residues. Germline CDR1 and CDR2: SGHKS and YYEKEE (reference sequence). The CDR3 is CASSLGDFNEKLFF. The CDR3 bases are TGTGCCAGCAGCTTGGGAGACTTTAATGAAAAACTGTTTTTT. Full variable domain (rest looked up from reference TRBV5-5 and TRBJ1-4): DAGVTQSPTHLIKTRGQQVTLRCSPISGHKSVSWYQQVLGQGPQFIFQYYEKEERGRGNFPDRFSARQFPNYSSELNVNALLLGDSALYLCASSLGDFNEKLFFGSGTQLSVL.

This chain uses TRBV4-3 with TRBJ1-6, with D perhaps matching TRBD1 (5 bases). V dropped 3 bases and J dropped 5 bases, with 14 bases sitting between them. Germline lookup yields CDR1 LGHNA and CDR2 YSLEER. The CDR3 has 16 amino acids. For the CDR3, the DNA is TGCGCCAGCAGCCATGAGCCAGGGAAAAATAATTCACCCCTCCACTTT. Protein product: CASSHEPGKNNSPLHF.